Presented here are 18 T cell receptor beta chains from one specimen sequenced in a study of multiple sclerosis patients with progressive multifocal leukoencephalopathy. Indicated time point: time of PML onset. Libraries were prepared by immunoSEQ multiplex PCR; TCRdb keeps only in-frame clonotypes and omits some of them. Of 25,000 to 30,000 clones detected, approximately 85% appear once; the ten largest clones hold around 12%. The sequences come from PBMCs, collected from a patient treated with natalizumab. All receptors come from a woman aged 25 to 39 with progressive multifocal leukoencephalopathy.

The V gene is TRBV30, the J gene TRBJ2-7, with TRBD2 matching 8 bases. The length of the CDR3 is 13 residues. Germline CDR1 reads GTSNPN; CDR2 reads SVGIG (reference sequence). V was clipped by 4 bases and J by 3 bases; unmatched bases: 5. CDR3 sequence (DNA): TGTGCCTGGAATCCCGGGACTAGCTACGAGCAGTACTTC. Translating gives CAWNPGTSYEQYF.

In the case of this clone: A far larger clone is off by one base, so a read error is likely. The genes are TRBV2 and TRBJ2-1; D is perhaps TRBD1 (5 bases). Trimming shortened V by 8 bases and J by 5 bases, and 16 bases separated the two germline ends. CDR1 SNHLY and CDR2 FYNNEI come from the germline V gene. The CDR3 runs 14 residues. As DNA, the CDR3 is TGTGCCAGCGGGTGGTTTCCAGGGCACAATGAGCAGTTCTTC. Protein product: CASGWFPGHNEQFF.

The chain is built from TRBV10-2 and TRBJ2-7, with a weak D call TRBD2 (5 bases). Germline V gene data show CDR1 as WSHSY and CDR2 as SAAADI. Deletions cut 8 bases from V and 6 bases from J, with 11 bases between. The CDR3 covers 11 residues. DNA for the CDR3: TGCGCCAGCCTGAGCGGTCTCGAGCAGTACTTC. This sequence encodes CASLSGLEQYF.

This chain links TRBV10-2 with TRBJ1-1; D is undetermined. The CDR3 extends over 15 amino acids. V lost 4 bases and J lost 0, with 12 bases in between. Germline V gives CDR1 WSHSY, CDR2 SAAADI. CDR3 sequence (DNA): TGCGCCAGCAGTGGTGGGGAAACGATGAACACTGAAGCTTTCTTT. Protein product: CASSGGETMNTEAFF.

The chain combines TRBV19 with TRBJ1-3, with 7 nucleotides matching TRBD1. CDR3 size: 18 residues. Germline V gene lookup returns CDR1 LNHDA and CDR2 SQIVND (reference sequence). V gave up 7 bases and J gave up 0 bases; unmatched junction bases: 15. The CDR3 spells CASTSGRQGLSSGNTIYF. DNA for the CDR3: TGTGCCAGTACCTCTGGGCGACAGGGACTTAGCTCTGGAAACACCATATATTTT.

The chain joins TRBV6-1 to TRBJ1-1; no clear D gene. Trimming pared 5 bases from V and 4 bases from J, leaving 8 bases between. Germline loops: CDR1 MNHNS, CDR2 SASEGT. CDR3 length: 12 residues. CDR3 sequence (DNA): TGTGCCAGCAGTTATAGGGTCACTGAAGCTTTCTTT. Its protein is CASSYRVTEAFF.

This clone was seen only once. The chain recombines TRBV14 with TRBJ1-2, with D unclear. The V and J ends lost 1 base and 8 bases respectively, with 8 bases between them. The CDR3 extends over 12 amino acids. In germline, CDR1 is SGHDN, CDR2 FVKESK. For the CDR3, the DNA is TGTGCCAGCAGCCAAGCCCTTGGCGGCTACACCTTC. It yields the protein CASSQALGGYTF.

J is TRBJ2-2 and V is TRBV25-1; D remains unclear. CDR1 and CDR2 (germline): MGHDK, SYGVNS. CDR3 size: 14 residues. Trimming shortened V by 6 bases and J by 1 base, and 9 bases separated the two germline ends. As DNA, the CDR3 is TGTGCCAGCAGCGCCATTGGGAACACCGGGGAGCTGTTTTTT. Translating gives CASSAIGNTGELFF.

There are a few counts of this clone. The chain employs TRBV6-1 and TRBJ1-5; D remains unclear. This CDR3 has 15 residues. Trimming left V 0 bases short and J 1 base short, with 7 bases between. Looked up from germline, CDR1 is MNHNS and CDR2 is SASEGT. The CDR3 protein is CASSEAGGSNQPQHF. Written as DNA, the CDR3 is TGTGCCAGCAGTGAAGCTGGAGGGAGCAATCAGCCCCAGCATTTT.

The rearrangement links TRBV5-5 to TRBJ2-3, with 8 bases lining up with TRBD2. V shed 1 base and J 0 bases; nucleotides not matched to a gene: 4. Per germline, CDR1 SGHKS and CDR2 YYEKEE (reference sequence). The CDR3 covers 16 residues. CDR3 loop: CASSLPSGGSTDTQYF. As DNA, the CDR3 is TGTGCCAGCAGCTTGCCCAGCGGGGGAAGCACAGATACGCAGTATTTT.

This chain joins TRBV5-1 and TRBJ1-2; 7 nucleotides line up with TRBD1. The CDR3 has 14 residues. The germline V gene encodes CDR1 SGHRS and CDR2 YFSETQ. With V trimmed by 2 bases and J by 7 bases, 8 bases remained unmatched. The CDR3 bases are TGCGCCAGCAGCTTAGGGACAGCAGACCTTGGCTACACCTTC. Translating it yields CASSLGTADLGYTF.

The V gene is TRBV2, the J gene TRBJ2-6; 10 bases fit TRBD1. Trimming took 7 bases from V and 0 from J; bases not matched to a gene: 6. The CDR3 covers 17 residues. The germline gives CDR1 SNHLY, CDR2 FYNNEI. CDR3 nucleotide sequence: TGTGCCAGCACACGACAGGGGGCCCCCTCTGGGGCCAACGTCCTGACTTTC. Protein product: CASTRQGAPSGANVLTF.

This clone has a single count. This chain joins TRBV19 and TRBJ2-2, with D perhaps TRBD1 (6 bases). Trimming removed 7 bases from V and 1 base from J, with 13 bases in between. Germline V gene data show CDR1 as LNHDA and CDR2 as SQIVND (reference sequence). The CDR3 is 15 residues long. The chain's CDR3 is CASIGQNLNTGELFF. The CDR3 DNA reads as TGTGCCAGTATAGGACAGAATCTGAACACCGGGGAGCTGTTTTTT.

This sequence joins TRBV2 and TRBJ1-5, with D possibly TRBD1 on 5 matching bases. Per germline, CDR1 SNHLY and CDR2 FYNNEI. The CDR3 contains 14 residues. The V and J ends lost 4 bases and 5 bases respectively, with 12 bases between them. CDR3 DNA: TGTGCCAGCAGTGGACAGACTTCCTATCAGCCCCAGCATTTT. Translating it yields CASSGQTSYQPQHF. The variable domain in full, with the rest retrieved from reference TRBV2 and TRBJ1-5, is EPEVTQTPSHQVTQMGQEVILRCVPISNHLYFYWYRQILGQKVEFLVSFYNNEISEKSEIFDDQFSVERPDGSNFTLKIRSTKLEDSAMYFCASSGQTSYQPQHFGDGTRLSIL.

The CDR3 loop is CASSQDYSGGMNEQFF. The CDR3 DNA reads as TGCGCCAGCAGCCAAGATTACAGCGGGGGGATGAATGAGCAGTTCTTC. The V gene is TRBV4-3, the J gene TRBJ2-1; TRBD2 matches at 9 bases. Germline assignment: CDR1 LGHNA and CDR2 YSLEER. The J segment lost 7 bases and the V segment lost 0 bases, leaving 7 bases of the junction unmatched. The CDR3 consists of 16 residues.

The chain couples TRBV29-1 to TRBJ2-6; D is uncertain. This CDR3 contains 15 residues. Trimming removed 6 bases from V and 0 bases from J, with 12 bases in between. CDR1 and CDR2 from the germline V gene are SQVTM and ANQGSEA. As DNA, the CDR3 is TGCAGCGTGGCTCAGAGCCACTCTGGGGCCAACGTCCTGACTTTC. Translated, it gives CSVAQSHSGANVLTF.

CDR3 region: CASSPTGTGLTDTQYF. For the CDR3, the DNA is TGTGCCAGCAGCCCTACCGGGACAGGGTTAACAGATACGCAGTATTTT. The V gene is TRBV7-9, the J gene TRBJ2-3, with 9 positions matching TRBD1. This CDR3 is 16 amino acids long. After removal of 5 bases from V and 3 bases from J, the junction contained 9 bases not matched to a gene. CDR1 and CDR2 (germline): SEHNR, FQNEAQ (reference sequence). Together with reference TRBV7-9 and TRBJ2-3, the CDR3 gives the full variable domain: DTGVSQNPRHKITKRGQNVTFRCDPISEHNRLYWYRQTLGQGPEFLTYFQNEAQLEKSRLLSDRFSAERPKGSFSTLEIQRTEQGDSAMYLCASSPTGTGLTDTQYFGPGTRLTVL.

This chain uses TRBV7-3 with TRBJ2-2, with TRBD2 identical over 7 bases. The trim removed 7 bases at V and 0 bases at J, leaving 8 bases unmatched. Germline V lookup: CDR1 SGHTA, CDR2 FQGTGA. The CDR3 has 16 residues. In DNA form, the CDR3 reads TGTGCCAGCACCAAGGTGGGGGGGGCGAACACCGGGGAGCTGTTTTTT. Translation: CASTKVGGANTGELFF.